Listed below are T cell receptor beta chains from one sample, sequenced in a study of Graves' ophthalmopathy and Graves' hyperthyroidism. TCRdb re-called the multiplex PCR reads through MiXCR, storing one row per CDR3 protein. Seen here are about 160,000 distinct CDR3 sequences, less than 45% observed once, and the top ten hold about 5.8%. Sequences were obtained from peripheral blood. The receptors shown here come from a woman aged 40 to 50 with Graves' ophthalmopathy. The CDR3 runs from the conserved cysteine through the conserved F or W. A D gene is named only where the DNA matches it firmly. Some rows mark clone size as missing; the rest say once, few, many or name a class of expanded clone.

v_call,j_call,d_call,clone_size,cdr3_nt,cdr3_aa
TRBV27,TRBJ2-7,TRBD2,many,TGTGCCAGCAGTTTCCTGGGGCTGACTAGCGCGCCCTACGAGCAGTACTTC,CASSFLGLTSAPYEQYF
TRBV10-3,TRBJ1-2,TRBD1,NA,TGTGCCATCAGGGCCGGGACAGGGAAGAATGGCTACACCTTC,CAIRAGTGKNGYTF
TRBV12-3/TRBV12-4,TRBJ2-2,TRBD2,many,TGTGCCAGCAGAGCCACCGGGACTAGAACCGTCGGGGAGCTGTTTTTT,CASRATGTRTVGELFF
TRBV6-1,TRBJ1-2,TRBD1,once,TGTGCCAGCAGTGATGCAGGGGGCTATGGCTACACCTTC,CASSDAGGYGYTF
TRBV6-2/TRBV6-3,TRBJ2-2,TRBD1,NA,TGTGCCAGCAGTGACCGGGACAGGGGGATCGGGGAGCTGTTTTTT,CASSDRDRGIGELFF
TRBV15,TRBJ2-6,NA,NA,TGTGCCACCAGCAGAGCGGGAGATGGGGCCAACGTCCTGACTTTC,CATSRAGDGANVLTF
TRBV28,TRBJ1-1,NA,many,TGTGCCAGCGCCGGGACGGAAAAGGACACTGAAGCTTTCTTT,CASAGTEKDTEAFF
TRBV29-1,TRBJ2-7,TRBD2,NA,TGCAGCGTTGGGGACTACACCTACGAGCAGTACTTC,CSVGDYTYEQYF
TRBV12-3/TRBV12-4,TRBJ2-5,NA,few,TGTGCCAGCAGTTCTACAGGGTGGGGGTACCAAGAGACCCAGTACTTC,CASSSTGWGYQETQYF
TRBV9,TRBJ2-7,NA,many,TGTGCCAGCAGCGTAGAGGTCACAGGGACGTCCGAGCAGTACTTC,CASSVEVTGTSEQYF
TRBV6-5,TRBJ2-2,NA,many,TGTGCCAGCAGTTACTCTCTTATGGGCACCGGGGAGCTGTTTTTT,CASSYSLMGTGELFF
TRBV12-3/TRBV12-4,TRBJ2-7,TRBD2,few,TGTGCCAGCAGGCCCGTAGGGAGACTAGCGTACGAGCAGTACTTC,CASRPVGRLAYEQYF
TRBV12-3/TRBV12-4,TRBJ2-7,NA,NA,TGTGCCAGCAGTTTAGGGTCGGACTACGAGCAGTACTTC,CASSLGSDYEQYF
TRBV6-2/TRBV6-3,TRBJ1-5,NA,NA,TGTGCCAGCAGCCTAGGGACGTATAGCAATCAGCCCCAGCATTTT,CASSLGTYSNQPQHF
TRBV6-5,TRBJ1-5,NA,many,TGTGCCAGCCCCATTCGGTGGCTAGAAAATCAGCCCCAGCATTTT,CASPIRWLENQPQHF
TRBV6-5,TRBJ2-7,TRBD1,NA,TGTGCCAGCAGTTACAGAGGAACAGGGGGCGAGCAGTACTTC,CASSYRGTGGEQYF
TRBV6-1,TRBJ1-1,NA,many,TGTGCCAGCAGTGAAGTCGGGGCTAAGTACACTGAAGCTTTCTTT,CASSEVGAKYTEAFF
TRBV6-1,TRBJ2-5,TRBD1,NA,TGTGCCAGCAGGGACAGGGTTCAAGAGACCCAGTACTTC,CASRDRVQETQYF
TRBV2,TRBJ1-1,NA,many,TGTGCCAGCAACCCAGACAACCTGAACACTGAAGCTTTCTTT,CASNPDNLNTEAFF
TRBV30,TRBJ1-2,NA,NA,TGTGCCTGGAGTGTACTCAGGCGGACGGGCGGCTACACCTTC,CAWSVLRRTGGYTF